The sequence of this T cell receptor (beta chain) was determined in a study of cytomegalovirus exposure and HLA in healthy donors. Concerning this clone: Its antigen is unknown.

The PCR employed 60 Vbeta primers together with 13 Jbeta primers. Here immunoSEQ multiplex PCR was the method, and the copy in TCRdb shows in-frame clones only, minus some. The table records about 110,000 clones, around four fifths of them present only once. General study results and limits: A later analysis reportedly found that, within productive TCRs, an Asian-associated ancestry cluster had fewer N-insertions than the mean observed across the approximately 600 donors.

The CDR3 has 16 residues. Germline CDR1 LNHNV, CDR2 YYDKDF (reference sequence). Trimming took off 0 bases at V and 0 bases at J, with 11 bases between the two ends. The chain is built from TRBV15 and TRBJ1-1, with a tentative D call TRBD1 (5 bases). This TCR was sampled from a man aged 30-40 years in good health and CMV-seropositive. The sequenced material came from PBMCs. The CDR3 nucleotides are TGTGCCACCAGCAGAGAGGGGGGTCCTCTGAACACTGAAGCTTTCTTT. Protein sequence: CATSREGGPLNTEAFF. The variable domain in full, with the rest retrieved from reference TRBV15 and TRBJ1-1, is DAMVIQNPRYQVTQFGKPVTLSCSQTLNHNVMYWYQQKSSQAPKLLFHYYDKDFNNEADTPDNFQSRRPNTSFCFLDIRSPGLGDTAMYLCATSREGGPLNTEAFFGQGTRLTVV.